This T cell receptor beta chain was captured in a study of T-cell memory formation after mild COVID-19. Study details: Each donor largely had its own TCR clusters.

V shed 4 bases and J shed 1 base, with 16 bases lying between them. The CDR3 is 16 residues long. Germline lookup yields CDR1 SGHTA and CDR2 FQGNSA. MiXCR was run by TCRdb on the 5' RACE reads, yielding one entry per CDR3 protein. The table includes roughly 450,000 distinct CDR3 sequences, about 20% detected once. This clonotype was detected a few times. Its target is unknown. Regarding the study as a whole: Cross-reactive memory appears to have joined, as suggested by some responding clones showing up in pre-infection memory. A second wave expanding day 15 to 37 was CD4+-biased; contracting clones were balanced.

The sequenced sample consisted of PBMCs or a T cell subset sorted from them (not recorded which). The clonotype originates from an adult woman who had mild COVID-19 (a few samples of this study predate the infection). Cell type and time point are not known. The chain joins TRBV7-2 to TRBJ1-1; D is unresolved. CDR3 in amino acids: CASSSSSQDANTEAFF. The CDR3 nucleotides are TGTGCCAGCAGCTCCTCCTCGCAGGACGCGAACACTGAAGCTTTCTTT.